A single sample is the source of the 8 T cell receptor beta chains below, sequenced in a study of T cell responses to AZD1222 COVID-19 vaccine. Repertoires were generated with immunoSEQ multiplex PCR, while TCRdb's copy carries only in-frame clones and drops some. The sample holds 100,000 to 120,000 clones, 88% seen once. Source: peripheral blood, taken 28 days after the second AZD1222 dose. All receptors come from an adult who received the AZD1222 COVID-19 vaccine.

In DNA form, the CDR3 reads TGTGCCAGCGGTCGAGGGAATGAGCAGTTCTTC. It codes for CASGRGNEQFF. V and J are TRBV6-5 and TRBJ2-1; D is possibly TRBD2 (5 bases). Deletions cut 8 bases from V and 7 bases from J, with 9 bases between. CDR3 length: 11 residues. CDR1 and CDR2 (germline): MNHEY, SVGAGI.

V usage is TRBV12-2 and J usage is TRBJ1-4. TRBV12-2 is a listed pseudogene. The CDR3 runs to 15 residues. DNA for the CDR3: TGTGCAAGTCGCTCCGCAAAGGGATCTAATGAAAAACTGTTTTTT. Amino acid sequence: CASRSAKGSNEKLFF.

The rearrangement uses TRBV19 and TRBJ1-2, with TRBD1 identical over 7 bases. The CDR3 is made up of 13 amino acids. CDR1 is LNHDA, CDR2 SQIVND, per germline (reference sequence). J gave up 8 bases and V 5 bases, and 8 bases lay outside the gene matches. CDR3 protein: CASSHGTVDGYTF. In nucleotides, the CDR3 is TGTGCCAGTAGTCACGGGACAGTGGACGGCTACACCTTC.

The chain links TRBV11-1 to TRBJ2-1, with D perhaps being TRBD1 or TRBD2 (5 bases each). This CDR3 is built from 14 residues. The V and J ends lost 5 bases and 5 bases respectively, with 13 bases between them. Germline V gene sequence: CDR1 SGHAT, CDR2 FQDESV (reference sequence). This CDR3 reads CASSPTGTDNEQFF. In DNA form, the CDR3 reads TGTGCCAGCAGCCCAACCGGGACCGACAATGAGCAGTTCTTC.

This rearrangement joins TRBV18 to TRBJ1-5; D might be TRBD1 (6 bases). V was cut by 3 bases and J by 1 base, with 7 bases left in between. There are 14 residues in the CDR3. Germline CDR1 is KGHSH and CDR2 is LQKENI. CDR3 sequence: CASSPGQSNQPQHF. The DNA for the CDR3 is TGTGCCAGCTCACCTGGACAGAGCAATCAGCCCCAGCATTTT.

The chain joins TRBV19 to TRBJ1-5; D unclear. Germline V gene sequence: CDR1 LNHDA, CDR2 SQIVND (reference sequence). With 1 base removed from V and 0 bases from J, the gap between germline ends came to 7 bases. The CDR3 is 15 amino acids. The CDR3 region has the DNA TGTGCCAGTAGTATAGGCAGATCTAGCAATCAGCCCCAGCATTTT. Its translation is CASSIGRSSNQPQHF.

The chain links TRBV18 to TRBJ1-5; no clear D. This CDR3 is 15 amino acids long. Looked up from germline, CDR1 is KGHSH and CDR2 is LQKENI. V shed 2 bases and J shed 3 bases, with 11 bases lying between them. Here the CDR3 DNA reads TGTGCCAGCTCACCATCAGGCATAGACAATCAGCCCCAGCATTTT. It specifies CASSPSGIDNQPQHF.

This clone appeared a single time. This chain connects TRBV9 to TRBJ1-1; the match to TRBD1 covers 9 bases. CDR1 is SGDLS and CDR2 is YYNGEE in the germline V gene. J gave up 11 bases and V 4 bases, and 9 bases lay outside the gene matches. CDR3 size: 13 residues. CDR3 coding DNA: TGTGCCAGCAGCACACGGACAGGGGAGGAGGCTTTCTTT. As protein: CASSTRTGEEAFF.